Shown below are 9 T cell receptor beta chains from a single sample sequenced in a study of PD-1 blockade in classical Hodgkin lymphoma. Brentuximab vedotin exposure varied among the patients, all of whom had relapsed after autologous stem cell transplantation. CD8+ T cell isolation from thawed PBMCs was performed by magnetic negative selection. Repertoires were generated with immunoSEQ multiplex PCR, while TCRdb's copy carries only in-frame clones and drops some. The table records roughly 2,400 clones, about two thirds of them present only once. Sequenced here: CD8+ T cells from blood, sampled at baseline. All receptors derive from a human donor with classical Hodgkin lymphoma.

The V gene is TRBV14, the J gene TRBJ1-2; D might be TRBD1 (5 bases). V lost 1 base to trimming and J lost 0 bases, with 9 bases between them. Germline V gene data show CDR1 as SGHDN and CDR2 as FVKESK. The CDR3 is made up of 15 amino acids. This CDR3 reads CASSQVTATNYGYTF. The CDR3 nucleotides read TGTGCCAGCAGCCAAGTGACAGCTACTAACTATGGCTACACCTTC.

The V and J genes are TRBV19 and TRBJ2-1, with D uncertain. Looked up from germline, CDR1 is LNHDA and CDR2 is SQIVND (reference sequence). This CDR3 comprises 15 residues. The V end lost 2 bases, the J end lost 8 bases, and 16 bases lay between the germline ends. The CDR3 region is CASSIFGPPADEQFF. CDR3 DNA: TGTGCCAGTAGTATATTTGGACCCCCAGCAGATGAGCAGTTCTTC.

The gene calls are TRBV6-5 and TRBJ1-1, with D possibly matching TRBD1 (6 bases). The CDR3 is made up of 15 amino acids. The V end lost 0 bases, the J end lost 7 bases, and 15 bases lay between the germline ends. In germline, CDR1 is MNHEY, CDR2 SVGAGI. The CDR3 is CASSYSSGGTGEAFF. The CDR3 nucleotides read TGTGCCAGCAGTTACTCCAGCGGGGGCACAGGTGAAGCTTTCTTT.

The chain carries TRBV28 and TRBJ1-2, with 11 bases identical to TRBD1. From germline, CDR1 is MDHEN and CDR2 SYDVKM. CDR3 size: 15 residues. With V trimmed by 11 bases and J by 4 bases, 12 bases remained unmatched. The CDR3 is CASKWTGGEVYGYTF. CDR3 in DNA: TGTGCCTCCAAGTGGACAGGGGGCGAGGTCTATGGCTACACCTTC.

The chain has TRBV19 and TRBJ2-7; D uncertain. Germline lookup yields CDR1 LNHDA and CDR2 SQIVND (reference sequence). CDR3 length: 15 amino acids. V was cut by 9 bases and J by 5 bases, with 23 bases left in between. CDR3 amino acids: CASQVSGSTPDEQYF. The CDR3 bases are TGTGCCAGCCAGGTATCCGGCTCAACCCCGGACGAGCAGTACTTC. Complete variable domain (other parts from reference TRBV19 and TRBJ2-7): DGGITQSPKYLFRKEGQNVTLSCEQNLNHDAMYWYRQDPGQGLRLIYYSQIVNDFQKGDIAEGYSVSREKKESFPLTVTSAQKNPTAFYLCASQVSGSTPDEQYFGPGTRLTVT.

The CDR3 loop reads CASSAWTDYEQYF. CDR3 in DNA: TGTGCCAGCAGCGCCTGGACAGACTACGAGCAGTACTTC. This rearrangement joins TRBV7-6 to TRBJ2-7, with D possibly TRBD1 on 6 matching bases. Germline V lookup: CDR1 SGHVS, CDR2 FNYEAQ. This CDR3 has 13 amino acids. Deletions cut 5 bases from V and 3 bases from J, with 11 bases between.

The chain couples TRBV10-1 to TRBJ2-7, with TRBD2 identical over 7 bases. CDR1 is WNHNN and CDR2 is SYGVQD in the germline V gene (reference sequence). Trimming took 5 bases from V and 0 from J; bases not matched to a gene: 1. This CDR3 has 13 amino acids. The CDR3 region is CASSSSGSYEQYF. Written as DNA, the CDR3 is TGCGCCAGCAGTTCTAGCGGCTCCTACGAGCAGTACTTC.

The rearrangement uses TRBV4-2 and TRBJ1-1, with 7 bases lining up with TRBD1. The germline CDR1 and CDR2 sequences are LGHNA and YNFKEQ. The CDR3 extends over 18 amino acids. The J segment lost 1 base and the V segment lost 0 bases, leaving 11 bases of the junction unmatched. The CDR3 DNA reads TGTGCCAGCAGCCAAGATTATTTCGGGACAGCCCCGAACACTGAAGCTTTCTTT. This sequence encodes CASSQDYFGTAPNTEAFF.

The J gene is TRBJ2-2, the V gene TRBV7-6; TRBD1 matches at 10 bases. The CDR3 runs 14 residues. V gave up 8 bases and J gave up 6 bases; unmatched junction bases: 6. CDR1 and CDR2 (germline): SGHVS, FNYEAQ. CDR3: CASLGQGIAGELFF. Here the CDR3 DNA reads TGTGCCAGCCTGGGACAGGGGATTGCCGGGGAGCTGTTTTTT.